This T cell receptor beta chain was documented in a study of T-cell reconstitution after alpha-beta-depleted transplantation in children. Study-wide results and caveats: One year after transplant, T-cell counts and diversity came mostly from newly produced T cells.

Unique molecular identifiers were built into the TCRbeta library. TCRdb fed the PCR reads into MiXCR, producing one record per CDR3 protein. The sample records roughly 570,000 distinct CDR3 sequences, 27% being singletons. This CDR3 has 13 amino acids. The V gene's germline CDR1 is ENHRY and CDR2 SYGVKD. Trimming took 6 bases from V and 0 from J, leaving 9 bases between them. As for this clonotype: Its cognate antigen is unknown.

The V gene is TRBV10-3, the J gene TRBJ2-7; possible D gene TRBD2, 5 bases. Here the sequenced sample was PBMCs, taken before TCRalphabeta/CD19-depleted stem cell transplant. The receptor was derived from a boy less than two years old with Wiskott-Aldrich syndrome, due to receive a stem cell transplant. CDR3 sequence reads: CAIRIGDSYEQYF. As DNA, the CDR3 is TGTGCCATCAGGATCGGGGACTCCTACGAGCAGTACTTC.